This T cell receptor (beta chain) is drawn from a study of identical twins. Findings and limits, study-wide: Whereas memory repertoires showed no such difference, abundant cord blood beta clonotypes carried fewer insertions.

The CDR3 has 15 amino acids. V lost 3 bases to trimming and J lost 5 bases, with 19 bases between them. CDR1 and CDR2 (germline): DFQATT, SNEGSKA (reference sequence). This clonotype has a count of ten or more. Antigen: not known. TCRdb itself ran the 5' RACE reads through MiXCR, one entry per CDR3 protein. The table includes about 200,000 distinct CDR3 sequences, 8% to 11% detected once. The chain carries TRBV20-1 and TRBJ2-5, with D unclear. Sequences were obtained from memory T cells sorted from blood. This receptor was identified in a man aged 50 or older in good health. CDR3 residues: CSASDTRRGLETQYF. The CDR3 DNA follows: TGCAGTGCTAGCGATACCCGGAGAGGTTTGGAGACCCAGTACTTC.